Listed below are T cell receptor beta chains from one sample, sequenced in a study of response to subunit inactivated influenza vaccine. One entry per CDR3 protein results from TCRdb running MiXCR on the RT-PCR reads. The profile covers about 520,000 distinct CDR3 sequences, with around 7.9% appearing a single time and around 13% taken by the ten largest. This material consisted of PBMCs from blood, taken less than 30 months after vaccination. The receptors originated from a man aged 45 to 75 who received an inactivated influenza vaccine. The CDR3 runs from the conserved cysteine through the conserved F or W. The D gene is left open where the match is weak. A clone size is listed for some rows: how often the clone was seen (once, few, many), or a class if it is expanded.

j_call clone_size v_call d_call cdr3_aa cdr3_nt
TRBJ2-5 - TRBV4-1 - CASSQVIGLYSQETQYF TGCGCCAGCAGCCAAGTGATCGGTTTGTACAGCCAAGAGACCCAGTACTTC
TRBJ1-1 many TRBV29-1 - CSGGLSGAGTEAFF TGCAGCGGGGGACTTAGTGGCGCGGGCACTGAAGCTTTCTTT
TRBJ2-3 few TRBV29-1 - CSAGDGGPSTDTQYF TGCAGCGCAGGGGACGGGGGGCCTAGCACAGATACGCAGTATTTT
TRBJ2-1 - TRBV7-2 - CASSLGHVGLGGQFF TGTGCCAGCAGCTTAGGCCATGTCGGGCTCGGGGGGCAGTTCTTC
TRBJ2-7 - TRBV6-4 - CPPGIPYEQYF TGTCCCCCGGGGATACCCTACGAGCAGTACTTC
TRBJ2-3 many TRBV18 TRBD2 CASSLAGALTDTQYF TGTGCCAGCTCACTAGCGGGGGCCCTCACAGATACGCAGTATTTT
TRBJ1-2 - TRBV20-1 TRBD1 CSANRQGAEYGYTF TGCAGTGCAAATCGACAGGGGGCAGAGTATGGCTACACCTTC
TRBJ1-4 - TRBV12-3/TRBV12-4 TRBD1 CASSDRGLPEKLFF TGTGCCAGCAGTGACAGGGGGCTACCTGAAAAACTGTTTTTT
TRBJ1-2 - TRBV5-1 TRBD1 CASSLEGGRNYGYTF TGCGCCAGCAGCTTGGAAGGGGGCAGGAACTATGGCTACACCTTC
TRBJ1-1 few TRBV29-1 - CSVEEVFF TGCAGCGTTGAAGAGGTATTCTTT
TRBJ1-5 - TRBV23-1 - CASSHTDDQPQHF TGCGCCAGCAGTCATACAGATGATCAGCCCCAGCATTTT
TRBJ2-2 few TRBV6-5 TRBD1 CASSYSGQWTGELFF TGTGCCAGCAGTTACTCGGGACAGTGGACCGGGGAGCTGTTTTTT
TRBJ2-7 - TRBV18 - CASSPAMEGAEQYF TGTGCCAGCTCACCAGCAATGGAAGGGGCCGAGCAGTACTTC
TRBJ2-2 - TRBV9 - CASSAFNWIRTAGELFF TGTGCCAGCAGCGCATTTAACTGGATTAGGACGGCCGGGGAGCTGTTTTTT
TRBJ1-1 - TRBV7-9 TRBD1 CASSAGQGANTEAFF TGTGCCAGCAGCGCCGGACAGGGGGCGAACACTGAAGCTTTCTTT
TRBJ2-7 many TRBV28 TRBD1 CASSTRGRHEQYF TGTGCCAGCAGTACCAGGGGGCGTCACGAGCAGTACTTC
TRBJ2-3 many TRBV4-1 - CASSQVQLTDTQYF TGCGCCAGCAGCCAAGTCCAACTCACAGATACGCAGTATTTT
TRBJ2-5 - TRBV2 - CASSDQTYQETQYF TGTGCCAGCAGCGATCAAACGTACCAAGAGACCCAGTACTTC
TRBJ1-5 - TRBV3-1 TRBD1 CACSQGGPLSNQPQHF TGTGCCTGCAGCCAAGGGGGCCCTTTGAGCAATCAGCCCCAGCATTTT
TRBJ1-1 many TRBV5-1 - CASSSLVRENTEAFF TGCGCCAGCAGCTCTCTGGTCAGGGAGAACACTGAAGCTTTCTTT
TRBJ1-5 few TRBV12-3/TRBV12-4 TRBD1 CASSYDRGREPQHF TGTGCCAGCAGTTACGACAGGGGGCGTGAGCCCCAGCATTTT
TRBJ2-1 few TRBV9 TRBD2 CASSVAGTTYNEQFF TGTGCCAGCAGCGTAGCGGGGACTACCTACAATGAGCAGTTCTTC
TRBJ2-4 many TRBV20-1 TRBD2 CSARGLAGAKNIQYF TGCAGTGCTAGAGGCCTAGCGGGAGCCAAAAACATTCAGTACTTC
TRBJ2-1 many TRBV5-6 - CASTGVSSYNEQFF TGTGCCAGCACAGGGGTGTCCTCCTACAATGAGCAGTTCTTC
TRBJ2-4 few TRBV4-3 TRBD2 CASSQVPSGGKNIQYF TGCGCCAGCAGCCAAGTGCCTAGCGGGGGAAAAAACATTCAGTACTTC
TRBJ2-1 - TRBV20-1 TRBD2 CSASGRAVYEQFF TGCAGTGCTAGCGGGAGGGCCGTATATGAGCAGTTCTTC
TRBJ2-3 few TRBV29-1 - CSVEQGLTDTQYF TGCAGCGTGGAGCAGGGACTCACAGATACGCAGTATTTT
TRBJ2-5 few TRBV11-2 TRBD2 CASSLEASGSFRETQYF TGTGCCAGCAGCTTAGAGGCTAGCGGGAGCTTCCGGGAGACCCAGTACTTC
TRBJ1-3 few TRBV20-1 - CSASQTGNTIYF TGCAGTGCTAGCCAAACTGGAAACACCATATATTTT
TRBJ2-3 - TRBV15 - CATSRDQEDTQYF TGTGCCACCAGCAGAGATCAAGAAGATACGCAGTATTTT
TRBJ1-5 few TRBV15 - CATSIGGNQPQHF TGTGCCACCAGCATTGGGGGCAATCAGCCCCAGCATTTT
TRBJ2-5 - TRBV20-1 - CSAHSGKETQYF TGCAGTGCCCACAGCGGAAAAGAGACCCAGTACTTC
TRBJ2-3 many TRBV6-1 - CASSEGLWGDTQYF TGTGCCAGCAGTGAAGGACTATGGGGCGATACGCAGTATTTT
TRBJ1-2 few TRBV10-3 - CAISGDVYGYTF TGTGCCATCAGTGGTGACGTCTATGGCTACACCTTC
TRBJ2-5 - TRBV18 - CASSPRGWETQYF TGTGCCAGCTCACCGCGGGGATGGGAGACCCAGTACTTC
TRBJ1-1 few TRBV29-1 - CSQEGTTGAFF TGCAGTCAAGAGGGTACCACCGGAGCTTTCTTT
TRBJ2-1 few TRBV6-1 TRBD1 CASSDIGTGGDEQFF TGTGCCAGCAGTGATATTGGGACAGGGGGCGATGAGCAGTTCTTC
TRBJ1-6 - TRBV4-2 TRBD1 CASSRDRVSYNSPLHF TGTGCCAGCAGCCGAGACAGGGTCTCCTATAATTCACCCCTCCACTTT
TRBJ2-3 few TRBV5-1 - CASSLRLESYTQYF TGCGCCAGCAGCTTGCGACTAGAATCCTATACGCAGTATTTT
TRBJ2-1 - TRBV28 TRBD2 CASSWGFGTSGISEQFF TGTGCCAGCAGTTGGGGCTTCGGGACTAGCGGGATTAGTGAGCAGTTCTTC
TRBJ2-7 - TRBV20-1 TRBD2 CSANGLAGGINEQYF TGCAGTGCTAACGGACTAGCGGGGGGTATCAACGAGCAGTACTTC
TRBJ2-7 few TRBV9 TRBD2 CASSAGLAGTYEQYF TGTGCCAGCAGCGCGGGACTAGCGGGAACCTACGAGCAGTACTTC
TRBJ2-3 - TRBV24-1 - CATSDSGGWDTQYF TGTGCCACCAGTGATTCTGGGGGCTGGGATACGCAGTATTTT
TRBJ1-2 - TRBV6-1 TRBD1 CASKRQGFNGYTF TGTGCCAGCAAAAGACAGGGTTTCAACGGCTACACCTTC
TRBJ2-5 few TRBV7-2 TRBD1 CASSLMGRGRETQYF TGTGCCAGCAGCTTAATGGGCAGGGGGCGGGAGACCCAGTACTTC
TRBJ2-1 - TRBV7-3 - CASSPSSDHRNEQFF TGTGCCAGCAGCCCCTCGTCGGACCATAGGAATGAGCAGTTCTTC
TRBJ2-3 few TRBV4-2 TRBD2 CASSQVVSGGTDTQYF TGTGCCAGCAGCCAAGTTGTTAGCGGGGGCACAGATACGCAGTATTTT
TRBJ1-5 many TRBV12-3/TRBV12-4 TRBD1 CASTPDRAGQPQHF TGTGCCAGCACCCCCGACAGGGCTGGTCAGCCCCAGCATTTT
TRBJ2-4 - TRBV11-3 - CASSNGNIQYF TGTGCCAGCAGCAACGGAAACATTCAGTACTTC
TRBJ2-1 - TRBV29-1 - CSVEAGAGAYNEQFF TGCAGCGTTGAAGCTGGGGCTGGGGCCTACAATGAGCAGTTCTTC
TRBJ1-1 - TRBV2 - CASRKRDTGYTEAFF TGTGCCAGCAGGAAACGGGACACCGGATACACTGAAGCTTTCTTT
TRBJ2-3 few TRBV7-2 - CASSLSTGLTDTQYF TGTGCCAGCAGCTTAAGTACGGGACTCACAGATACGCAGTATTTT
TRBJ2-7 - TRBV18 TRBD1 CASSPSGTGGLYEQYF TGTGCCAGCTCACCTTCCGGGACAGGGGGCCTCTACGAGCAGTACTTC